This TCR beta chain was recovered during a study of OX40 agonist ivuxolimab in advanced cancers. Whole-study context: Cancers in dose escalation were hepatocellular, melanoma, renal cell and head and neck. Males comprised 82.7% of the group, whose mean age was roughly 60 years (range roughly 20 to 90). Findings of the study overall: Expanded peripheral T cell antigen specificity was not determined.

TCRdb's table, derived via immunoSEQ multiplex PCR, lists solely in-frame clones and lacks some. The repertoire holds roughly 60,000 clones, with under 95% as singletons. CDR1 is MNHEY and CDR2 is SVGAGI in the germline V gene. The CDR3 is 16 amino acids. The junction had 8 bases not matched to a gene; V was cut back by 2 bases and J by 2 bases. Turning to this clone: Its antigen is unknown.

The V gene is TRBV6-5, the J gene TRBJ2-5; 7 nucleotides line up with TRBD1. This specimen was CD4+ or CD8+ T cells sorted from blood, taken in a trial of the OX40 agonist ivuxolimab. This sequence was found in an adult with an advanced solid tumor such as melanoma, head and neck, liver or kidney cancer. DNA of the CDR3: TGTGCCAGCAGTTACAGTACAGGGGACGAACAAGAGACCCAGTACTTC. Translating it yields CASSYSTGDEQETQYF.